Listed below are T cell receptor beta chains from one sample, sequenced in a study of T cell responses to AZD1222 COVID-19 vaccine. Clones were read by immunoSEQ multiplex PCR, and TCRdb kept only the in-frame ones, dropping some. The sample has about 130,000 clones, about 93% seen once. The input for sequencing was peripheral blood, taken on day 0 of AZD1222 vaccination. The source of these receptors is an adult in good health. Both conserved end residues are part of each CDR3. D genes are given only for firm matches. The size of a clone is reported for some rows only, either as once, few or many, or as a class for expanded clones.

TRBJ2-2,NA,NA,TRBV19,TGTGCCAGTAGTATTTTGTCGAACACCGGGGAGCTGTTTTTT,CASSILSNTGELFF
TRBJ2-7,NA,NA,TRBV11-2,TGTGCCAGCAGCTCGGGTACCATCTCCTACGAGCAGTACTTC,CASSSGTISYEQYF
TRBJ2-3,NA,NA,TRBV25-1,TGTGCCAGCAGCCGTAATCGCCTGAGCACAGATACGCAGTATTTT,CASSRNRLSTDTQYF
TRBJ2-2,NA,NA,TRBV7-7,TGTGCCAGCAGCCAAGGCCTAGCGAACACCGGGGAGCTGTTTTTT,CASSQGLANTGELFF
TRBJ2-3,TRBD1,NA,TRBV7-9,TGTGCCAGCAGCCCCCGACCTGGGACAGGGACAGATACGCAGTATTTT,CASSPRPGTGTDTQYF
TRBJ2-7,NA,NA,TRBV10-2,TGCGCCAGCAGTGACTACTCCGGGACTGTCCTCTCCTACGAGCAGTACTTC,CASSDYSGTVLSYEQYF
TRBJ1-5,NA,NA,TRBV7-9,TGTGCCAGCAGCTTAGGGGGTCCTAAGCCCCAGCATTTT,CASSLGGPKPQHF
TRBJ1-1,NA,NA,TRBV2,TGTGCCAGCAGTGCGAGGGGCGCCACTGAAGCTTTCTTT,CASSARGATEAFF
TRBJ2-3,NA,NA,TRBV3-1/TRBV3-2,TGTGCCAGCAGCCAAGGCAACTCCCCCACAGATACGCAGTATTTT,CASSQGNSPTDTQYF
TRBJ2-1,TRBD1,NA,TRBV13,TGTGCCAGCAGCTCCGGGACAGACAATGAGCAGTTCTTC,CASSSGTDNEQFF
TRBJ2-1,TRBD2,NA,TRBV2,TGTGCCAGCAGTGAAGCGACTAGCGGGGGGCCTGGGCAGTTCTTC,CASSEATSGGPGQFF
TRBJ1-1,NA,NA,TRBV7-2,TGTGCCAGCAGCCAACAACCGAACACTGAAGCTTTCTTT,CASSQQPNTEAFF
TRBJ1-6,NA,NA,TRBV12-3/TRBV12-4,TGTGCCAGCAGTTTAAGGCCCGAGTCACCCCTCCACTTT,CASSLRPESPLHF
TRBJ1-3,NA,NA,TRBV5-8,TGTGCCAGCAGCTTGGCCGGCCACTCTGGAAACACCATATATTTT,CASSLAGHSGNTIYF
TRBJ1-2,NA,NA,TRBV3-1/TRBV3-2,TGTGCCAGCAGCCTCGGGAGAAACTATGGCTACACCTTC,CASSLGRNYGYTF
TRBJ2-1,TRBD2,NA,TRBV5-8,TGTGCCAGCAGCTTGTTCGGGGGGGGCTCCTACAATGAGCAGTTCTTC,CASSLFGGGSYNEQFF
TRBJ2-3,NA,NA,TRBV3-1/TRBV3-2,TGTGCCAGCAGCCTGACGGGAGATACGCAGTATTTT,CASSLTGDTQYF
TRBJ2-1,NA,NA,TRBV12-3/TRBV12-4,TGTGCCAGCAGTTTGAGTAGCAATGAGCAGTTCTTC,CASSLSSNEQFF
TRBJ1-5,NA,NA,TRBV28,TGTGCCAGCAGTTTACCAAGGTACAGGGTGGGCAATCAGCCCCAGCATTTT,CASSLPRYRVGNQPQHF
TRBJ2-3,NA,NA,TRBV2,TGTGCCAGCAACGGCGGGGGCAGCACAGATACGCAGTATTTT,CASNGGGSTDTQYF
TRBJ1-1,NA,NA,TRBV6-5,TGTGCCAGCAGTCCTCAGGGGTACACTGAAGCTTTCTTT,CASSPQGYTEAFF
TRBJ1-5,NA,few,TRBV5-1,TGCGCCAGCAGCGCGGACCTAAATCAGCCCCAGCATTTT,CASSADLNQPQHF
TRBJ2-5,NA,once,TRBV12-5,TGTGCTAGTGGTTTTGAGAGGCAAGAGACCCAGTACTTC,CASGFERQETQYF
TRBJ1-3,NA,NA,TRBV11-2,TGTGCCAGCAGGCCGTGGGGTGGAAACACCATATATTTT,CASRPWGGNTIYF
TRBJ1-3,TRBD1,NA,TRBV5-1,TGCGCCAGCAGCCCTACGTTGACAGGGAGTGGAAACACCATATATTTT,CASSPTLTGSGNTIYF
TRBJ1-4,TRBD1,NA,TRBV19,TGTGCCTCCAAGGAGGGACAGGGCCATGAAAAACTGTTTTTT,CASKEGQGHEKLFF
TRBJ1-4,TRBD1,NA,TRBV5-6,TGTGCCAGCAGACTTTACAGGGGCCCAAATGAAAAACTGTTTTTT,CASRLYRGPNEKLFF
TRBJ2-7,NA,NA,TRBV6-5,TGTGCCAGCAGTTGGGGACCACTCTACGAGCAGTACTTC,CASSWGPLYEQYF
TRBJ1-6,NA,NA,TRBV27,TGTGCCAGCAGTTTAAGGGCCTCGAACGTGGATAATTCACCCCTCCACTTT,CASSLRASNVDNSPLHF
TRBJ2-2,TRBD2,NA,TRBV5-1,TGCGCCAGCAGCTCAGCGGGGCGAAACACCGGGGAGCTGTTTTTT,CASSSAGRNTGELFF
TRBJ1-2,TRBD1,once,TRBV14,TGTGCCAGCAGCCAAAGGACAGGGGCCTCGAACTATGGCTACACCTTC,CASSQRTGASNYGYTF
TRBJ1-3,NA,NA,TRBV7-2,TGTGCCAGCAGCTCCCCCGGGCGCTCTGGAAACACCATATATTTT,CASSSPGRSGNTIYF
TRBJ2-3,NA,NA,TRBV27,TGTGCCAGCAGTTTATATGGCCCGGGGGCGGGAGGCACAGATACGCAGTATTTT,CASSLYGPGAGGTDTQYF
TRBJ1-3,TRBD1,NA,TRBV10-2,TGCGCCAGCAGTGAGACAAAACCGACAGGGACTGGAAACACCATATATTTT,CASSETKPTGTGNTIYF
TRBJ2-3,NA,once,TRBV18,TGTGCCAGCTCACCCCCTCCCACAGATACGCAGTATTTT,CASSPPPTDTQYF
TRBJ1-1,NA,NA,TRBV3-1/TRBV3-2,TGTGCCAGCAGCCAAGGATGGTCGGGAGGGACTGAAGCTTTCTTT,CASSQGWSGGTEAFF
TRBJ1-3,NA,NA,TRBV4-1,TGCGCCAGCAGCCTCGGAGGGGGGCTTAACTCTGGAAACACCATATATTTT,CASSLGGGLNSGNTIYF
TRBJ1-5,TRBD1,NA,TRBV10-3,TGTGCCATCGGACAGGGCCCCAGCAATCAGCCCCAGCATTTT,CAIGQGPSNQPQHF
TRBJ1-1,NA,once,TRBV7-8,TGTGCCAGCAGCTTAGGAGGGACCACTGAAGCTTTCTTT,CASSLGGTTEAFF
TRBJ2-1,NA,NA,TRBV9,TGTGCCAGCAGCGTAGCGGGAGACGTCTACAATGAGCAGTTCTTC,CASSVAGDVYNEQFF
TRBJ1-1,NA,NA,TRBV6-5,TGTGCCAGAGTAGGTGTCACTGAAGCTTTCTTT,CARVGVTEAFF
TRBJ1-2,TRBD1,NA,TRBV19,TGTGCCAGTAGGCTCCAGGGGACAGGGATTTCTGGCTACACCTTC,CASRLQGTGISGYTF
TRBJ2-7,TRBD1,NA,TRBV6-5,TGTGCCAGCTCCCGTGAAGGGGGCGAGTACGAGCAGTACTTC,CASSREGGEYEQYF
TRBJ1-2,TRBD1,NA,TRBV5-1,TGCGCCAGCAGCTTCCGGACAGGGTCTCTTGGCTACACCTTC,CASSFRTGSLGYTF
TRBJ1-2,TRBD1,NA,TRBV7-2,TGTGCCAGCAGCTTAGGACAGGGTAGAGGCTATGGCTACACCTTC,CASSLGQGRGYGYTF
TRBJ2-1,NA,NA,TRBV9,TGTGCCAGCAGCGTCTCTCCTGGCAATGAGCAGTTCTTC,CASSVSPGNEQFF
TRBJ2-7,NA,NA,TRBV29-1,TGCAGCGTCGCCCCCCAGGGAACCTACGAGCAGTACTTC,CSVAPQGTYEQYF
TRBJ1-2,NA,NA,TRBV3-1/TRBV3-2,TGTGCCAGCAGCCAACCGGGCCTGCACCTCTATGGCTACACCTTC,CASSQPGLHLYGYTF
TRBJ1-5,NA,NA,TRBV19,TGTGCCAGTAGTATAATGGGACCGCGCAATCAGCCCCAGCATTTT,CASSIMGPRNQPQHF
TRBJ1-1,NA,once,TRBV12-3/TRBV12-4,TGTGCCAGCAGCCGCGGGAGGAACACTGAAGCTTTCTTT,CASSRGRNTEAFF